These 11 T cell receptor beta chains were sequenced from one sample in a study of cytomegalovirus exposure and HLA in healthy donors. Amplification used 60 Vbeta primers and 13 Jbeta primers. Using immunoSEQ multiplex PCR, the repertoire was profiled, and TCRdb retains in-frame clones only, with some absent. The top ten hold 1.4% of the sample, which has around 140,000 clones, about 80% seen once. Material for sequencing was PBMCs. The receptor set was obtained from a man aged 25 to 40 in good health and CMV-seropositive.

The chain links TRBV7-8 to TRBJ2-3, with TRBD2 as a possible D gene (6 bases). This CDR3 is 14 amino acids long. Trimming pared 6 bases from V and 2 bases from J, leaving 12 bases between. CDR1 and CDR2 from the germline V gene are SGHVS and FQNEAQ. Here the CDR3 reads CASRPGGITDTQYF. The CDR3 DNA is TGTGCCAGCAGACCCGGGGGAATCACAGATACGCAGTATTTT.

This clone has a handful of counts. The CDR3 bases are TGTGCCAGCAGGGGCGGAGGAGGTAATCAGCCCCAGCATTTT. This codes for CASRGGGGNQPQHF. The genes are TRBV6-5 and TRBJ1-5, with D unclear. The CDR3 totals 14 residues. The V end was cut by 6 bases, the J end by 4 bases, with 13 bases between. The germline V gene has CDR1 MNHEY and CDR2 SVGAGI.

The V gene is TRBV6-6, the J gene TRBJ2-2; D remains ambiguous. V was shortened by 6 bases and J by 0 bases, with 5 bases between the two germline ends. Germline V lookup: CDR1 MNHNY, CDR2 SVGAGI (reference sequence). The CDR3 length is 13 residues. The CDR3 DNA is TGTGCCAGCAGCCAGACGAACACCGGGGAGCTGTTTTTT. Amino acid sequence: CASSQTNTGELFF.

The chain is built from TRBV5-4 and TRBJ2-4; TRBD1 aligns across 7 bases. Germline CDR1 reads SGHNT; CDR2 reads YYREEE (reference sequence). The CDR3 consists of 15 residues. J lost 0 bases, V lost 4 bases, and 4 bases had no gene match. The CDR3 is CASSVRQGAKNIQYF. In nucleotides, the CDR3 is TGTGCCAGCAGCGTGAGACAGGGAGCCAAAAACATTCAGTACTTC.

To note about this clone: Other DNA sequences within the sample encode an identical CDR3. The chain couples TRBV6-5 to TRBJ1-2, with TRBD1 matching 8 bases. J gave up 4 bases and V 2 bases, and 9 bases lay outside the gene matches. The CDR3 is made up of 16 amino acids. The germline gives CDR1 MNHEY, CDR2 SVGAGI. The chain's CDR3 is CASSYLRTGGGYGYTF. The CDR3 region has the DNA TGTGCCAGCAGTTACCTCCGTACAGGGGGAGGCTATGGCTACACCTTC.

As regards this clone: At one of its ends the junction is not consistent with the germline gene, which may arise from a read error. V and J are TRBV7-9 and TRBJ1-1, with a weak D call TRBD1 (6 bases). The CDR3 covers 15 residues. Germline values: CDR1 SEHNR, CDR2 FQNEAQ (reference sequence). CDR3 sequence reads: CSSSWFGGGNTEAFF. The DNA for the CDR3 is TGTTCCAGCAGCTGGTTCGGGGGGGGCAACACTGAAGCTTTCTTT.

This clone was seen a few times. V usage is TRBV4-1 and J usage is TRBJ1-2; D is unresolved. The V gene's germline CDR1 is MGHRA and CDR2 YSYEKL. With 5 bases removed from V and 3 bases from J, the gap between germline ends came to 13 bases. CDR3 length equals 14 residues. DNA of the CDR3: TGCGCCAGCAGCTCTGACTCGGGTGACTATGGCTACACCTTC. As protein: CASSSDSGDYGYTF.

The V call is TRBV11-3, the J call TRBJ1-6, with a tentative D call TRBD1 (5 bases). V lost 3 bases and J 10 bases, leaving 16 bases between the germline ends. This CDR3 is built from 15 residues. Germline CDR1 SGHNT, CDR2 YENEEA. This CDR3 reads CASSLARGLGSPLHF. CDR3 nucleotide sequence: TGTGCCAGCAGCTTGGCTAGGGGCTTGGGATCACCCCTCCACTTT.

This clone was seen a handful of times. The chain employs TRBV28 and TRBJ1-4, with D unresolved. CDR1 MDHEN and CDR2 SYDVKM come from the germline V gene. Deletions cut 2 bases from V and 0 bases from J, with 10 bases between. The CDR3 extends over 16 amino acids. CDR3 bases: TGTGCCAGCAGTTTAGGAGGGATCTCAACTAATGAAAAACTGTTTTTT. Its protein is CASSLGGISTNEKLFF.

This chain joins TRBV2 and TRBJ1-1; D remains unclear. V lost 7 bases, J lost 6 bases, and 12 bases lay in between. Germline CDR1 reads SNHLY; CDR2 reads FYNNEI. This CDR3 is built from 12 residues. The CDR3 nucleotides are TGTGCCAGCAAAGGCGGCCCCGCTGAAGCTTTCTTT. Translated, it gives CASKGGPAEAFF.

This chain links TRBV6-1 with TRBJ2-5; TRBD2 matches 12 bases. The CDR3 runs 15 residues. With 3 bases clipped from V and 5 bases from J, the junction kept 4 bases outside the gene matches. Germline CDR1 MNHNS, CDR2 SASEGT. CDR3 in amino acids: CASSEASGGGETQYF. CDR3 nucleotide sequence: TGTGCCAGCAGTGAGGCTAGCGGGGGGGGTGAGACCCAGTACTTC.